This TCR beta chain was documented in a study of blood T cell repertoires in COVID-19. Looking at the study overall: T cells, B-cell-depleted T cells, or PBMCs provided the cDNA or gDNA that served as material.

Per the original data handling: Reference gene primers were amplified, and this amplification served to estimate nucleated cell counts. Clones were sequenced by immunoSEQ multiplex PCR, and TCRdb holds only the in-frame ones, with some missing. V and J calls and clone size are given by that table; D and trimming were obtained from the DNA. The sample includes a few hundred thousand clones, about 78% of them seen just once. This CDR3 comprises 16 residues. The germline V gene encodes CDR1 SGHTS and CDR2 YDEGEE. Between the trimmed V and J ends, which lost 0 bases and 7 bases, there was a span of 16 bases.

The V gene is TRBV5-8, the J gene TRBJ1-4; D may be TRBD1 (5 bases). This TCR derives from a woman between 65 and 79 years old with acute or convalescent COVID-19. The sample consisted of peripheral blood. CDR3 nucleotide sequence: TGTGCCAGCAGCTTGGAAGGACGAATCCAGGGTGAAAAACTGTTTTTT. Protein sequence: CASSLEGRIQGEKLFF.